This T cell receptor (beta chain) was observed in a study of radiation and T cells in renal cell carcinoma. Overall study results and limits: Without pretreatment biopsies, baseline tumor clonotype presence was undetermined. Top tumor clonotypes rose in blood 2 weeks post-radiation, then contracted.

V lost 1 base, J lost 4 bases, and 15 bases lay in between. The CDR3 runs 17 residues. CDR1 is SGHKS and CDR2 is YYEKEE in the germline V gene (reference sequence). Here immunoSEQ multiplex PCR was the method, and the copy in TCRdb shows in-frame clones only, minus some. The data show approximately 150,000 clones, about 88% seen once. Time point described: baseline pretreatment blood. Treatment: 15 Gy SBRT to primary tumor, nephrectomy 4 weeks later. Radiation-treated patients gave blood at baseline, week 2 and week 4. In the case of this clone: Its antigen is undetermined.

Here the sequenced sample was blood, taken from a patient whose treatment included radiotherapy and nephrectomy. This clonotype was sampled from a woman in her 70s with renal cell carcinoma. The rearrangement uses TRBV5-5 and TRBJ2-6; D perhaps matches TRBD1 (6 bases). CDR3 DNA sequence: TGTGCCAGCAGCTTGAGTCAGGGGCCCCTAGGGGCCAACGTCCTGACTTTC. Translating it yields CASSLSQGPLGANVLTF.